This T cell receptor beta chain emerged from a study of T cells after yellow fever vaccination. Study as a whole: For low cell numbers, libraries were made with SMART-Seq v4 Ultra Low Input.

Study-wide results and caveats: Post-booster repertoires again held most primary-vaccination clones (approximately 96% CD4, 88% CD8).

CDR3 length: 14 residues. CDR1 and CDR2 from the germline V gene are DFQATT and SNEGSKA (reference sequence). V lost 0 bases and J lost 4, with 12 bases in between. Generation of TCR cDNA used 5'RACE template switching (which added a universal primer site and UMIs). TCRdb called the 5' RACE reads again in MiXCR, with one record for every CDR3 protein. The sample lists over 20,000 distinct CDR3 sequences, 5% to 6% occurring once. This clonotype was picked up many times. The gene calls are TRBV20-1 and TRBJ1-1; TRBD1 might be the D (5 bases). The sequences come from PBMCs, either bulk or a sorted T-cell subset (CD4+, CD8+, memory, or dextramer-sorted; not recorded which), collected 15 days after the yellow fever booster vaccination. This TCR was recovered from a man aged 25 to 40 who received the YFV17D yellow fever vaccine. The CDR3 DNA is TGCAGTGCTAGAGACCCGGGGGGAAGCACTGAAGCTTTCTTT. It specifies CSARDPGGSTEAFF.